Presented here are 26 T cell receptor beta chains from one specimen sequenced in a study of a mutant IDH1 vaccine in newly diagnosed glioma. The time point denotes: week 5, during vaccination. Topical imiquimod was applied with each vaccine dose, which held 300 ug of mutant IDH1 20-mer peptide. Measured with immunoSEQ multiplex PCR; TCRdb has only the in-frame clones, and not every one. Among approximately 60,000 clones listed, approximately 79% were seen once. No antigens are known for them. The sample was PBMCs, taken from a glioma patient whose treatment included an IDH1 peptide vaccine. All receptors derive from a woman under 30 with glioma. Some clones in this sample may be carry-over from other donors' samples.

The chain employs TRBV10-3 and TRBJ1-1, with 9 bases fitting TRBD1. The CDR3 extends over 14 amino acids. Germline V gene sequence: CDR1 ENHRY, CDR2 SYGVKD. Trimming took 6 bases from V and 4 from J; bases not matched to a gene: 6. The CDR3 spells CAIREQGAGTEAFF. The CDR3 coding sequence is TGTGCCATCAGAGAACAGGGGGCGGGCACTGAAGCTTTCTTT.

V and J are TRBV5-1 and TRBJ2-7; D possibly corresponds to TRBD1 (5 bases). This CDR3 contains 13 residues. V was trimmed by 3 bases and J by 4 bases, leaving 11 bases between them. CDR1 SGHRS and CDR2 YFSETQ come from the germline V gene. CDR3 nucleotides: TGCGCCAGCAGCTCACAGGTGGGATACGAGCAGTACTTC. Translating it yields CASSSQVGYEQYF.

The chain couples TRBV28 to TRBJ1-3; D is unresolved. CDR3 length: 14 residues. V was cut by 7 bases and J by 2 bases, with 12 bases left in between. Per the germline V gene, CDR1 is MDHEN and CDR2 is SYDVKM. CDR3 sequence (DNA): TGTGCCAGCAACTCCCTTGGGGCTGGAAACACCATATATTTT. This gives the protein CASNSLGAGNTIYF.

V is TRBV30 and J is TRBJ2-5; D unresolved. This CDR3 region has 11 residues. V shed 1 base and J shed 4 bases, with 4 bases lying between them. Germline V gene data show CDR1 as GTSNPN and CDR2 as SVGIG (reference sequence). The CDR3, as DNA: TGTGCCTGGAGTGGAGGAGAGACCCAGTACTTC. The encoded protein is CAWSGGETQYF.

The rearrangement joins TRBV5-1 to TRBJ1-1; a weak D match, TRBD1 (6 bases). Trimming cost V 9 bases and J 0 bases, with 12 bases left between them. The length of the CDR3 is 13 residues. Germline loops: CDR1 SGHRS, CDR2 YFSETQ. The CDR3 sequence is CATRDTLNTEAFF. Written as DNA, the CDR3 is TGCGCCACCCGGGACACCTTGAACACTGAAGCTTTCTTT.

DNA of the CDR3: TGTGCCAGCAGCCAGGGAAGCACAGATACGCAGTATTTT. Its protein is CASSQGSTDTQYF. The chain combines TRBV7-2 with TRBJ2-3; tentative D call: TRBD1 (5 bases). The V end lost 5 bases, the J end lost 0 bases, and 6 bases lay between the germline ends. Germline V lookup: CDR1 SGHTA, CDR2 FQGNSA. The CDR3 consists of 13 residues. The complete variable domain, with remaining parts taken from reference TRBV7-2 and TRBJ2-3, reads GAGVSQSPSNKVTEKGKDVELRCDPISGHTALYWYRQSLGQGLEFLIYFQGNSAPDKSGLPSDRFSAERTGGSVSTLTIQRTQQEDSAVYLCASSQGSTDTQYFGPGTRLTVL.

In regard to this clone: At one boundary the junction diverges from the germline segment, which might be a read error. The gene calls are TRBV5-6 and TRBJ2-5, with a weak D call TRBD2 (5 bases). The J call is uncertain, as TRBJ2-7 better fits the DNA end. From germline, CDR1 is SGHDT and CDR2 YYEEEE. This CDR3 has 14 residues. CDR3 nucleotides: TGTGCCAGCGGCTTGGACTCCATGACCTACGAGCAGTACTTC. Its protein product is CASGLDSMTYEQYF.

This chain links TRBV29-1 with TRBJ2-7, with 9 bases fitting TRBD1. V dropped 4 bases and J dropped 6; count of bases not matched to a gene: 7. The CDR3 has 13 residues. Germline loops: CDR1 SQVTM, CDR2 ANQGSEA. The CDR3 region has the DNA TGCAGCGTTGTACCGGGACAGGGAGGCGAGCAGTACTTC. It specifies CSVVPGQGGEQYF.

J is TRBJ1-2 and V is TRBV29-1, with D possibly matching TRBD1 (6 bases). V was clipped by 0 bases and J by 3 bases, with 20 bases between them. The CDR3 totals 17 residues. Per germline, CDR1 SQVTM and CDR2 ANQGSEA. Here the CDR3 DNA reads TGCAGCGTTGAAGATCTTTCGGACAGCCACTTGTACTATGGCTACACCTTC. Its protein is CSVEDLSDSHLYYGYTF.

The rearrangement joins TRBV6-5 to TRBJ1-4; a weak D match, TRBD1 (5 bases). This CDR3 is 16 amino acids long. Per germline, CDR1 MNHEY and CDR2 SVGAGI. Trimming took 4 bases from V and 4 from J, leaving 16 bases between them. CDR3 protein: CASSFHRGTFNEKLFF. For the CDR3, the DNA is TGTGCCAGCAGTTTCCATCGAGGGACTTTTAATGAAAAACTGTTTTTT.

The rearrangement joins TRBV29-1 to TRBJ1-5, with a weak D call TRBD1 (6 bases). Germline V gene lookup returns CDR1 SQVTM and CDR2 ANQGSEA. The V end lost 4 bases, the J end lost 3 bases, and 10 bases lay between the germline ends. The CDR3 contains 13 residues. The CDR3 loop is CSVVAGDNQPQHF. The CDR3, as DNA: TGCAGCGTTGTAGCAGGGGACAATCAGCCCCAGCATTTT.

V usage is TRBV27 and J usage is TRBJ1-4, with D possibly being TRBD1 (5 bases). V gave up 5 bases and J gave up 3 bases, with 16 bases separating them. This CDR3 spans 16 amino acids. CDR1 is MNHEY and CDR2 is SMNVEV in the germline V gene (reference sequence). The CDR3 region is CASSPQGIGANEKLFF. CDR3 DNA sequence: TGTGCCAGCAGTCCCCAAGGTATAGGGGCTAATGAAAAACTGTTTTTT.

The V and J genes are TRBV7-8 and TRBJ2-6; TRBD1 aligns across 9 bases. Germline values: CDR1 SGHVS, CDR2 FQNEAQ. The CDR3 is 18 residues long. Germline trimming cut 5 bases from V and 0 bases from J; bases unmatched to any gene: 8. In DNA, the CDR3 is TGTGCCAGCAGCATTAACAGGGGGCCTAGCTCTGGGGCCAACGTCCTGACTTTC. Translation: CASSINRGPSSGANVLTF.

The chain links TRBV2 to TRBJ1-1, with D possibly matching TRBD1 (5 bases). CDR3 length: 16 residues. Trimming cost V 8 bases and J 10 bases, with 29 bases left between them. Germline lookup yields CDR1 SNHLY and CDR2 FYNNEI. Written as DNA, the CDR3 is TGTGCCAGCCCGGGGCCCCCCCGCGTTCCGGTACGGGGAGCTTTCTTT. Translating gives CASPGPPRVPVRGAFF.

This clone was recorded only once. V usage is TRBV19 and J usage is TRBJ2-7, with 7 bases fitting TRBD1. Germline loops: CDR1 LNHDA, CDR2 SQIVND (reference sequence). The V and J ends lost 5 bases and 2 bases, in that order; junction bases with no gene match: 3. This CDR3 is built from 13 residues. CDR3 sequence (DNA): TGTGCCAGTAGTCCCGGACAGGCCTACGAGCAGTACTTC. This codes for CASSPGQAYEQYF.

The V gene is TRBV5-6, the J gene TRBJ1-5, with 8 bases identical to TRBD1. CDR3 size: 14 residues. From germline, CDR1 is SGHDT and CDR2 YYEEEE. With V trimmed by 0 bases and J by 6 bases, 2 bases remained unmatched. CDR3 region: CASSLAGGGQPQHF. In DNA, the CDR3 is TGTGCCAGCAGCTTGGCAGGGGGCGGTCAGCCCCAGCATTTT.

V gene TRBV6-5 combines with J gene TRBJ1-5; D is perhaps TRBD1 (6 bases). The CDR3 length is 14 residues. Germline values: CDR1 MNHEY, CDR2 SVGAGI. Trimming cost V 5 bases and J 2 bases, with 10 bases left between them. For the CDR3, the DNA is TGTGCCAGCAGTGCGAGGGGGGGCAATCAGCCCCAGCATTTT. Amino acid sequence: CASSARGGNQPQHF.

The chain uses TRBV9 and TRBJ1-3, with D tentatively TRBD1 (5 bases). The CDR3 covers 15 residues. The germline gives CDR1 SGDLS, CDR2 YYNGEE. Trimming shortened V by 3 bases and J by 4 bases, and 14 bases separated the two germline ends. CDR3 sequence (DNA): TGTGCCAGCAGCGCCTTTGGGGGTGCCGGAAACACCATATATTTT. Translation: CASSAFGGAGNTIYF.

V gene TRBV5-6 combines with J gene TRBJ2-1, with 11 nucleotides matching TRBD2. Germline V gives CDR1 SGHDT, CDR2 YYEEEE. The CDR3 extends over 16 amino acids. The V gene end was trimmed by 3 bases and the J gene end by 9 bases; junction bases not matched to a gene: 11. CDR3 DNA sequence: TGTGCCAGCAGCTCCCTTGGTAGCGGGGGGGCCGGTGAGCAGTTCTTC. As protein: CASSSLGSGGAGEQFF.

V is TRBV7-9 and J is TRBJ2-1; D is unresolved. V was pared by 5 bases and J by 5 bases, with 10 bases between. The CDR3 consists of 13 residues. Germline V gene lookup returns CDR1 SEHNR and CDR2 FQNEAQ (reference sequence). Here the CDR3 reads CASSPAGHNEQFF. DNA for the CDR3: TGTGCCAGCAGCCCAGCTGGACACAATGAGCAGTTCTTC.

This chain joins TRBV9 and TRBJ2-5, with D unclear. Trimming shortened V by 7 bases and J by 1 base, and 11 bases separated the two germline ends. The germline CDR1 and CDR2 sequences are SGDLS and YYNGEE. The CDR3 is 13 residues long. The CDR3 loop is CASGIGVQETQYF. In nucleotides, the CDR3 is TGTGCCAGCGGGATCGGTGTCCAAGAGACCCAGTACTTC.

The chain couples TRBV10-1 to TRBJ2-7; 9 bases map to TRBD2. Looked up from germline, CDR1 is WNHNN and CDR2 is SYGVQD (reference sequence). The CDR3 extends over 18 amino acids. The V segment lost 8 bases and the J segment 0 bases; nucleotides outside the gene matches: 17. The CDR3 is CASPSAPRLAGSSYEQYF. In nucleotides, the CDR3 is TGCGCCAGCCCTAGCGCCCCGAGGCTAGCGGGGAGCTCCTACGAGCAGTACTTC.

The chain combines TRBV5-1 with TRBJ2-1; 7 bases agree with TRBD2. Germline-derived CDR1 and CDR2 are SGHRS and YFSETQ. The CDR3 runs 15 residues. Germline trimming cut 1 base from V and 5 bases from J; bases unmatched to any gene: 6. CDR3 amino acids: CASSLRTGGNNEQFF. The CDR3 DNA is TGCGCCAGCAGCTTGCGGACGGGAGGTAACAATGAGCAGTTCTTC.

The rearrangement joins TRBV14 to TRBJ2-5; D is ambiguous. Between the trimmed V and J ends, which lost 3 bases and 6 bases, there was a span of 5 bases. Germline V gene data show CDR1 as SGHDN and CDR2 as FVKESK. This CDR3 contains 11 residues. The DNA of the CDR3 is TGTGCCAGCAGCCATGTTCAGACCCAGTACTTC. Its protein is CASSHVQTQYF.

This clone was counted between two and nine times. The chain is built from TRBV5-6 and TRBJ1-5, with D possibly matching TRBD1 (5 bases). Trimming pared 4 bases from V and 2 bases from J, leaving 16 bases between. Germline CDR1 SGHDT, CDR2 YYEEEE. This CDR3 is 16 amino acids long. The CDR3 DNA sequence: TGTGCCAGCAGCCGAAAGGGGTTTTGGGGCAATCAGCCCCAGCATTTT. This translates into CASSRKGFWGNQPQHF. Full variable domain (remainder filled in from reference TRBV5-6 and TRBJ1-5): DAGVTQSPTHLIKTRGQQVTLRCSPKSGHDTVSWYQQALGQGPQFIFQYYEEEERQRGNFPDRFSGHQFPNYSSELNVNALLLGDSALYLCASSRKGFWGNQPQHFGDGTRLSIL.

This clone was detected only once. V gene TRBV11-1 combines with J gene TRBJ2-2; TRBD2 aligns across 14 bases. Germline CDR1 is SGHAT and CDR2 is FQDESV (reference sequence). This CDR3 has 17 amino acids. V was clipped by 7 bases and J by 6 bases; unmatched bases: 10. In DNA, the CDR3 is TGTGCCAGCACGCCGACTAGCGGGAGGGCCCGGTCCGGGGAGCTGTTTTTT. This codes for CASTPTSGRARSGELFF.